What follows is one T cell receptor (beta chain) and its context. This CDR3 is 15 amino acids long. After removal of 3 bases from V and 5 bases from J, the junction contained 6 bases not matched to a gene. The germline gives CDR1 SNHLY, CDR2 FYNNEI. The data are from a study of blood T cell repertoires in COVID-19. Overall study context: Whether acute or convalescent, the COVID-19 samples came from the United States, Italy and Spain. Sample material is recorded as cDNA or gDNA derived from T cells, B-cell-depleted T cells, or PBMCs.

In the study's own analysis: The authors estimated nucleated cell counts from reference gene primer amplification. This table comes from immunoSEQ multiplex PCR, and its TCRdb copy is limited to in-frame clones, with some not included. Clone size and V and J calls were adopted from that table, with D and trimming inferred from the DNA. This table holds 120,000 or so clones, 75% to 85% found once. Input material: peripheral blood. The chain has TRBV2 and TRBJ1-5; TRBD1 matches 8 bases. The clonotype was recovered from a woman aged 50 to 60 with acute or convalescent COVID-19. The CDR3 nucleotides are TGTGCCAGCAGTGACACAGGGGGAAAATATCAGCCCCAGCATTTT. It translates to CASSDTGGKYQPQHF.